This TCR beta chain is drawn from a study of control samples from healthy donors and cancer patients. Trimming took off 5 bases at V and 2 bases at J, with 15 bases between the two ends. This CDR3 spans 16 amino acids. Germline loops: CDR1 MNHNY, CDR2 SVGAGI (reference sequence). Only in-frame clones appear in the TCRdb table, and some are missing; sequencing was by immunoSEQ multiplex PCR. This table has 93,000 or so clones, approximately 90% appearing once. Material for sequencing was PBMCs. The TCR sequence derives from a man aged 60 to 69 with lung cancer. This chain joins TRBV6-6 and TRBJ2-2; TRBD2 might be the D (5 bases). CDR3 sequence reads: CASSTLFGDNTGELFF. Here the CDR3 DNA reads TGTGCCAGCAGTACCCTATTCGGGGATAACACCGGGGAGCTGTTTTTT.